Below, 9 T cell receptor beta chains from the same sample are listed, as sequenced in a study of Ad26.COV2.S vaccination and SARS-CoV-2 variants. Assay used: immunoSEQ multiplex PCR; TCRdb lists only in-frame clones, some missing. This repertoire shows approximately 240,000 clones, roughly 88% found once; its top ten account for around 10%. Treatment specified: roughly 19 received Ad26.COV2.S at low or high dose, single or two shots; about 5 received placebo; per-sample allocation not given. The investigators took samples on day 63 after the first vaccine or placebo injection. The starting material was peripheral blood, obtained in a trial of Ad26.COV2.S vaccine versus placebo. These receptors were obtained from a person between 18 and 65 years old who received the Ad26.COV2.S COVID-19 vaccine or a placebo.

This clone was detected only a few times. V and J are TRBV5-1 and TRBJ2-7, with TRBD2 matching over 13 bases. The V gene end was trimmed by 2 bases and the J gene end by 3 bases; junction bases not matched to a gene: 2. Germline V CDR1 and CDR2: SGHRS, YFSETQ. This CDR3 is built from 15 residues. The CDR3 bases are TGCGCCAGCAGCTTACTAGCGGGAGGGCTCTACGAGCAGTACTTC. As protein: CASSLLAGGLYEQYF.

This clone was recorded once. This chain links TRBV30 with TRBJ2-5; 9 bases are a match to TRBD2. The germline CDR1 and CDR2 sequences are GTSNPN and SVGIG (reference sequence). J was trimmed by 4 bases and V by 0 bases; bases with no gene match: 6. The CDR3 runs 15 residues. CDR3 DNA: TGTGCCTGGAGTGTGTCCAGCGGGGGGCCAGAGACCCAGTACTTC. Protein product: CAWSVSSGGPETQYF.

In this sample, this clone turned up once. Written as DNA, the CDR3 is TGTGCCAGCACACGACAGGGTAAATATGGCTACACCTTC. This translates into CASTRQGKYGYTF. This chain connects TRBV2 to TRBJ1-2; TRBD1 matches 7 bases. J gave up 5 bases and V 7 bases, and 7 bases lay outside the gene matches. The germline gives CDR1 SNHLY, CDR2 FYNNEI. This CDR3 is built from 13 residues.

The rearrangement links TRBV19 to TRBJ2-1; 10 bases fit TRBD2. V shed 1 base, J shed 0 bases, and the junction held 9 bases outside the gene matches. Per the germline V gene, CDR1 is LNHDA and CDR2 is SQIVND (reference sequence). CDR3 length: 19 residues. This CDR3 is CASSIVETSGRSSYNEQFF. The CDR3 bases are TGTGCCAGTAGTATAGTAGAGACTAGCGGGCGAAGCTCCTACAATGAGCAGTTCTTC.

J is TRBJ2-2 and V is TRBV28; tentative D call: TRBD2 (6 bases). The V gene's germline CDR1 is MDHEN and CDR2 SYDVKM. V was shortened by 7 bases and J by 8 bases, with 14 bases between the two germline ends. The CDR3 runs 13 residues. CDR3 coding DNA: TGTGCCAGCACCCGAGGAGGGCGGGGGGAGCTGTTTTTT. This gives the protein CASTRGGRGELFF. The full variable domain, with the rest looked up from reference TRBV28 and TRBJ2-2, is DVKVTQSSRYLVKRTGEKVFLECVQDMDHENMFWYRQDPGLGLRLIYFSYDVKMKEKGDIPEGYSVSREKKERFSLILESASTNQTSMYLCASTRGGRGELFFGEGSRLTVL.

The gene calls are TRBV7-4 and TRBJ2-5; 8 nucleotides agree with TRBD1. Germline CDR1 reads SGHVT; CDR2 reads SQSDAQ. V lost 5 bases and J lost 5; bases outside the gene matches: 10. The CDR3 totals 15 residues. The CDR3 here is CASSPRGQDRETQYF. In nucleotides, the CDR3 is TGTGCCAGCAGCCCTCGGGGACAGGACCGGGAGACCCAGTACTTC.

The V call is TRBV6-6, the J call TRBJ1-3, with D uncertain. Trimming removed 2 bases from V and 0 bases from J, with 11 bases in between. Germline V gene lookup returns CDR1 MNHNY and CDR2 SVGAGI (reference sequence). This CDR3 has 16 residues. CDR3 DNA: TGTGCCAGCAGTTACCAGACACCTAGCTCTGGAAACACCATATATTTT. It encodes CASSYQTPSSGNTIYF.

The chain uses TRBV21-1 and TRBJ1-2; the DNA was not compared with TRBD1, the D call given in the table. TRBV21-1 is noted as a pseudogene. The CDR3 is made up of 17 amino acids. The CDR3 coding sequence is TGTGCCAGCAGCAGCAGACAGGGGGCGAGAAGTAACTATGGCTACACCTTC. It yields the protein CASSSRQGARSNYGYTF.

This sequence joins TRBV14 and TRBJ2-5; 9 bases agree with TRBD1. Germline-derived CDR1 and CDR2 are SGHDN and FVKESK. The CDR3 covers 16 residues. V lost 3 bases to trimming and J lost 2 bases; unmatched junction nucleotides: 7. The CDR3 loop is CASSQRTGERQETQYF. DNA of the CDR3: TGTGCCAGCAGCCAGAGGACAGGGGAGAGGCAAGAGACCCAGTACTTC. The full variable domain, its missing parts supplied by reference TRBV14 and TRBJ2-5, is EAGVTQFPSHSVIEKGQTVTLRCDPISGHDNLYWYRRVMGKEIKFLLHFVKESKQDESGMPNNRFLAERTGGTYSTLKVQPAELEDSGVYFCASSQRTGERQETQYFGPGTRLLVL.